The source of this TCR beta chain is a study of early T cells in non-severe SARS-CoV-2 infection. About the research overall: Sequencing of unsorted whole blood was done on bulk RNA, leaving chains unpaired.

A single record per CDR3 protein comes from TCRdb applying MiXCR to the 5' RACE reads. The profile shows more than 45,000 distinct CDR3 sequences, around 5.2% of them singletons. This clonotype has a count of ten or more. The CDR3 sequence is 17 residues long. V was pared by 6 bases and J by 2 bases, with 8 bases of the junction left unmatched. Germline V CDR1 and CDR2: MNHNY, SVGAGI (reference sequence). This TCR came from an adult who was a healthcare worker with PCR-confirmed SARS-CoV-2 infection or an uninfected control (not recorded which). The sample taken for sequencing was whole blood. The chain joins TRBV6-6 to TRBJ2-1, with 12 bases lining up with TRBD1. For the CDR3, the DNA is TGTGCCAGCAGGAAGGGACAGGGGGCATTGGCCTACAATGAGCAGTTCTTC. It is translated as CASRKGQGALAYNEQFF.